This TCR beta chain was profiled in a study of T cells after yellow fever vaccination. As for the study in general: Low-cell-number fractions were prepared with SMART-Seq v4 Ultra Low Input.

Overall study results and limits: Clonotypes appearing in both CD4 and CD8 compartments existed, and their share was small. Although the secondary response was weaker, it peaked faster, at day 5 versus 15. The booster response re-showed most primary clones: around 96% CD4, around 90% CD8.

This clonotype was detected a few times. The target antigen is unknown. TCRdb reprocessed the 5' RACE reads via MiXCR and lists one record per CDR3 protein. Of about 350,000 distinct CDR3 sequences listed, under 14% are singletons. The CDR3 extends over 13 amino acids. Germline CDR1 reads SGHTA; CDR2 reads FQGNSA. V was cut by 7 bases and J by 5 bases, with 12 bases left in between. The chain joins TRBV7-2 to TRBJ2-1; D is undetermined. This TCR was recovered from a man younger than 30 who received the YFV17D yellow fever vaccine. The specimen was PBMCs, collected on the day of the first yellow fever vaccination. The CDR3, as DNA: TGTGCCAGCACCTACCTCGCGGACAATGAGCAGTTCTTC. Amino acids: CASTYLADNEQFF.